Shown below are 4 T cell receptor beta chains from a single sample sequenced in a study of spatial heterogeneity in lung cancer. Study results and limitations: Tumors with more nonsynonymous mutations had more expanded intratumoral alpha and beta TCRs.

TCRdb re-analysed the 5' RACE reads in MiXCR, keeping a single row per CDR3 protein. The sample lists about 420 distinct CDR3 sequences, roughly 28% occurring once. Time point described: sample taken at primary tumor resection. No antigen has been identified for these receptors. The material was lung tumor tissue, obtained at surgery. These receptors were taken from a male donor with early-stage non-small cell lung cancer.

This clonotype has more than one count but fewer than ten. This chain connects TRBV29-1 to TRBJ1-2; D is unclear. Germline CDR1 reads SQVTM; CDR2 reads ANQGSEA. Trimming removed 7 bases from V and 0 bases from J, with 6 bases in between. The CDR3 contains 11 residues. CDR3 in amino acids: CSGGSNYGYTF. CDR3 nucleotide sequence: TGCAGCGGAGGCTCTAACTATGGCTACACCTTC.

This clonotype was counted only a few times. The chain uses TRBV4-3 and TRBJ2-5, with TRBD1 matching 9 bases. With 1 base clipped from V and 5 bases from J, the junction kept 5 bases outside the gene matches. This CDR3 has 15 residues. From germline, CDR1 is LGHNA and CDR2 YSLEER. Written as DNA, the CDR3 is TGCGCCAGCAGCCAAGTACAGGGGGCTCGGGAGACCCAGTACTTC. This codes for CASSQVQGARETQYF.

This clonotype has a handful of counts. This chain links TRBV4-2 with TRBJ2-1, with 7 bases matching TRBD2. Germline trimming cut 1 base from V and 5 bases from J; bases unmatched to any gene: 17. CDR3 length equals 19 residues. CDR1 is LGHNA and CDR2 is YNFKEQ in the germline V gene. CDR3 DNA sequence: TGTGCCAGCAGCCAAGGCACGGGACTACCCAACCCGAGGGACAATGAGCAGTTCTTC. Protein: CASSQGTGLPNPRDNEQFF.

By share of the sample, this clonotype is large. The chain links TRBV7-9 to TRBJ1-2; 7 bases line up with TRBD1. From germline, CDR1 is SEHNR and CDR2 FQNEAQ (reference sequence). After removal of 7 bases from V and 4 bases from J, the junction contained 9 bases not matched to a gene. The CDR3 sequence is 14 residues long. In DNA, the CDR3 is TGTGCCAGCATACCCGCGGGACAGACCTATGGCTACACCTTC. This encodes CASIPAGQTYGYTF.